This passage covers 6 T cell receptor beta chains from one sample sequenced in a study of blood T cells in healthy people across ages. The authors ran a second PCR of roughly 6 to 11 cycles using a sample-barcoded 5' primer and a J-beta primer mix. TCRdb redid the calling of the 5' RACE reads with MiXCR, one entry per CDR3 protein. The sample has 1,500,000 or so distinct CDR3 sequences, 40% to 45% seen once. The specimen was blood. These receptors all stem from a woman younger than 35 in good health.

V usage is TRBV7-2 and J usage is TRBJ1-1, with TRBD1 matching over 8 bases. The germline CDR1 and CDR2 sequences are SGHTA and FQGNSA. Germline trimming cut 5 bases from V and 0 bases from J; bases unmatched to any gene: 5. This CDR3 has 15 amino acids. This chain's CDR3 is CASSPWTGMNTEAFF. CDR3 sequence (DNA): TGTGCCAGCAGCCCCTGGACAGGGATGAACACTGAAGCTTTCTTT. Full variable domain (missing parts from reference TRBV7-2 and TRBJ1-1): GAGVSQSPSNKVTEKGKDVELRCDPISGHTALYWYRQSLGQGLEFLIYFQGNSAPDKSGLPSDRFSAERTGGSVSTLTIQRTQQEDSAVYLCASSPWTGMNTEAFFGQGTRLTVV.

This clonotype was observed a single time. The chain combines TRBV2 with TRBJ1-4; 10 nucleotides match TRBD1. The V gene end was trimmed by 4 bases and the J gene end by 11 bases; junction bases not matched to a gene: 4. The CDR3 sequence is 13 residues long. The germline V gene encodes CDR1 SNHLY and CDR2 FYNNEI. The CDR3 DNA is TGTGCCAGCAGTGGACAGGGGGCAGGGAAACTGTTTTTT. It codes for CASSGQGAGKLFF.

This clonotype appeared a single time. V usage is TRBV6-5 and J usage is TRBJ2-1; TRBD2 matches at 13 bases. The CDR3 sequence is 15 residues long. V dropped 4 bases and J dropped 10; count of bases not matched to a gene: 7. CDR1 is MNHEY, CDR2 SVGAGI, per germline. CDR3 nucleotides: TGTGCCAGCAGTTCGAGACTAGCGGGGGGTGGGGAGCAGTTCTTC. Its protein is CASSSRLAGGGEQFF.

With respect to this clonotype: The CDR3 does not close with the conserved phenylalanine or tryptophan, likely indicating a read error. It is unclear where the CDR3 begins or ends on the DNA, so no DNA is shown, and the CDR3 is as TCRdb lists it. The rearrangement links TRBV6-2 or TRBV6-3 to TRBJ2-1; whether TRBD1, the table's D call, matches the DNA was not checked. The CDR3 totals 17 residues, both ends included. Germline V gene sequence: CDR1 MNHEY, CDR2 SVGEGT. CDR3 amino acids: CASSLPGQGARGYTFGS.

The chain uses TRBV5-1 and TRBJ2-7; D might be TRBD2 (5 bases). CDR3 length: 17 amino acids. Germline V gene data show CDR1 as SGHRS and CDR2 as YFSETQ. V lost 4 bases to trimming and J lost 0 bases, with 20 bases between them. CDR3 in DNA: TGCGCCAGCAGCGTCACGGCGGCGGGCCCTTACTCCTACGAGCAGTACTTC. Its translation: CASSVTAAGPYSYEQYF.

A remark on this clonotype: Its ends do not fully match the called genes, so a read error is possible. This chain joins TRBV4-2 and TRBJ1-4; D possibly corresponds to TRBD1 (6 bases). Germline V lookup: CDR1 LGHNA, CDR2 YNFKEQ. The CDR3 contains 17 residues. The chain's CDR3 is CANSQDWGDIGNEKLFF. The CDR3 nucleotides are TGTGCCAACAGCCAAGATTGGGGGGACATTGGTAATGAAAAACTGTTTTTT.